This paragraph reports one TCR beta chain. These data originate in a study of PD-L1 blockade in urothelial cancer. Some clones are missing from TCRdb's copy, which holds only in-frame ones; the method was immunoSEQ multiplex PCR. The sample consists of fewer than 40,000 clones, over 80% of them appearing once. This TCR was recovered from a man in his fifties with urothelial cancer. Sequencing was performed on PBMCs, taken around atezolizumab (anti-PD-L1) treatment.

In DNA form, the CDR3 reads TGTGCCAGCAGCCCCAGGGGAGCACTTTTCTCCTACGAGCAGTACTTC. Translation gives CASSPRGALFSYEQYF. The rearrangement uses TRBV7-6 and TRBJ2-7; D might be TRBD1 (6 bases). The length of the CDR3 is 16 residues. Deletions cut 5 bases from V and 0 bases from J, with 17 bases between. The germline CDR1 and CDR2 sequences are SGHVS and FNYEAQ.